Below, 28 T cell receptor beta chains from the same sample are listed, as sequenced in a study of blood T cell repertoires in COVID-19 (dated by TCRdb to 2020 to 2021). The library relied on the immunoSEQ multiplex PCR assay. Not all clones reach the TCRdb copy of this immuneACCESS table, which keeps in-frame sequences only. Checked studies attribute under half of the gap to unresolved V genes and leave the rest unexplained. Counted in this sample were roughly 350,000 clones; roughly 86% of them appeared once. The ten largest make up just under 7.5% of the sample. The sequencing input was peripheral blood. The source of these receptors is a woman between 65 and 79 years old with COVID-19, enrolled during active disease.

The J gene is TRBJ2-1, the V gene TRBV6-2 or TRBV6-3; tentatively, D is TRBD1 (6 bases). Germline CDR1 is MNHEY and CDR2 is SVGEGT. CDR3 length equals 12 residues. The germline V and J ends were trimmed by 5 bases and 9 bases, with 11 bases remaining between them. CDR3 sequence: CASSPRGGEQFF. CDR3 nucleotides: TGTGCCAGCAGTCCCAGGGGCGGTGAGCAGTTCTTC.

The chain carries TRBV6-5 and TRBJ2-1; 7 nucleotides match TRBD2. V shed 3 bases, J shed 6 bases, and the junction held 8 bases outside the gene matches. The CDR3 consists of 15 residues. Per germline, CDR1 MNHEY and CDR2 SVGAGI. This chain's CDR3 is CASSYGSGVSNEQFF. CDR3 nucleotide sequence: TGTGCCAGCAGTTATGGAAGCGGGGTTAGCAATGAGCAGTTCTTC.

There are many counts of this clone. The chain combines TRBV6-5 with TRBJ1-2; 8 bases are shared with TRBD1. Losses at the gene ends were 6 bases for V and 7 bases for J; bases not matched to a gene: 7. Germline V CDR1 and CDR2: MNHEY, SVGAGI. The CDR3 has 13 amino acids. The CDR3 region has the DNA TGTGCCAGCAGCACGCAGGGGGCTGGTGGCTACACCTTC. It translates to CASSTQGAGGYTF.

The rearrangement joins TRBV15 to TRBJ1-4; no reliable D call. The CDR3 sequence is 16 residues long. The V end lost 0 bases, the J end lost 7 bases, and 15 bases lay between the germline ends. The V gene's germline CDR1 is LNHNV and CDR2 YYDKDF (reference sequence). CDR3 in amino acids: CATSRDRRGLSEKLFF. The CDR3 DNA reads TGTGCCACCAGCAGAGATCGTCGCGGATTAAGTGAAAAACTGTTTTTT.

DNA of the CDR3: TGTGCCAGCAGCTTAGCGGTAGGGACAGTACACGAGCAGTACTTC. Protein: CASSLAVGTVHEQYF. V is TRBV7-6 and J is TRBJ2-7; 7 positions match TRBD1. CDR3 length: 15 residues. Germline V gene lookup returns CDR1 SGHVS and CDR2 FNYEAQ. With V trimmed by 0 bases and J by 5 bases, 7 bases remained unmatched.

This sequence joins TRBV7-2 and TRBJ2-1, with TRBD2 matching 11 bases. The CDR3 contains 13 residues. With V trimmed by 6 bases and J by 10 bases, 5 bases remained unmatched. CDR1 is SGHTA and CDR2 is FQGNSA in the germline V gene. The DNA of the CDR3 is TGTGCCAGCAGGGCACTAGCGGGGGAGGAGCAGTTCTTC. Amino acid sequence: CASRALAGEEQFF.

This rearrangement joins TRBV5-6 to TRBJ1-1; TRBD1 agrees at 10 bases. The V gene end was trimmed by 0 bases and the J gene end by 3 bases; junction bases not matched to a gene: 11. CDR3 length: 18 amino acids. Germline lookup yields CDR1 SGHDT and CDR2 YYEEEE. The CDR3 sequence is CASSLGTGGIRWDTEAFF. The CDR3 DNA is TGTGCCAGCAGCTTGGGGACAGGGGGGATAAGGTGGGACACTGAAGCTTTCTTT. The full variable domain, its missing parts supplied by reference TRBV5-6 and TRBJ1-1, is DAGVTQSPTHLIKTRGQQVTLRCSPKSGHDTVSWYQQALGQGPQFIFQYYEEEERQRGNFPDRFSGHQFPNYSSELNVNALLLGDSALYLCASSLGTGGIRWDTEAFFGQGTRLTVV.

This clone was counted once. J is TRBJ1-1 and V is TRBV2; TRBD1 matches 8 bases. The CDR3 has 14 amino acids. Germline loops: CDR1 SNHLY, CDR2 FYNNEI. V lost 6 bases and J lost 6; bases outside the gene matches: 9. Here the CDR3 DNA reads TGTGCCAGCAGGTCACAGGGGGAAACCGCTGAAGCTTTCTTT. Protein sequence: CASRSQGETAEAFF.

J is TRBJ1-2 and V is TRBV6-5, with 8 nucleotides matching TRBD1. V shed 10 bases, J shed 4 bases, and the junction held 8 bases outside the gene matches. CDR3 length: 13 residues. Germline V gene sequence: CDR1 MNHEY, CDR2 SVGAGI. CDR3 region: CAITDRDTYGYTF. As DNA, the CDR3 is TGTGCCATCACGGACAGGGACACCTATGGCTACACCTTC.

The rearrangement links TRBV2 to TRBJ2-3; D is perhaps TRBD1 (5 bases). Trimming took off 5 bases at V and 2 bases at J, with 14 bases between the two ends. The CDR3 contains 15 residues. Germline values: CDR1 SNHLY, CDR2 FYNNEI. CDR3 sequence reads: CASSLPQGSTDTQYF. For the CDR3, the DNA is TGTGCCAGCAGTTTACCGCAGGGATCCACAGATACGCAGTATTTT.

This clone was seen a handful of times. The J gene is TRBJ1-1, the V gene TRBV5-4, with D hard to call. V shed 2 bases and J shed 1 base, with 6 bases lying between them. This CDR3 is 13 amino acids long. Germline V gives CDR1 SGHNT, CDR2 YYREEE (reference sequence). The CDR3 protein is CASSFGENTEAFF. The CDR3 region has the DNA TGTGCCAGCAGCTTCGGGGAGAACACTGAAGCTTTCTTT.

Here the CDR3 DNA reads TGTGCCACCAGTCTAGGTATTGCGGCTGGCTACACCTTC. Translated, it gives CATSLGIAAGYTF. The J gene is TRBJ1-2, the V gene TRBV24-1; D gene ambiguous. The length of the CDR3 is 13 residues. Germline CDR1 KGHDR, CDR2 SFDVKD. V dropped 6 bases and J dropped 7 bases, with 14 bases sitting between them.

This chain uses TRBV4-2 with TRBJ2-1, with 13 bases identical to TRBD2. The CDR3 runs to 15 residues. With 5 bases clipped from V and 9 bases from J, the junction kept 7 bases outside the gene matches. CDR1 and CDR2 (germline): LGHNA, YNFKEQ. The CDR3 nucleotides are TGTGCCAGCAGCGAACTAGCGGGGGGGCCGAGTGAGCAGTTCTTC. Amino acids: CASSELAGGPSEQFF.

In this sample, this clone turned up a few times. The chain employs TRBV6-5 and TRBJ1-1; D might be TRBD1 (5 bases). V was trimmed by 2 bases and J by 4 bases, leaving 14 bases between them. Germline V lookup: CDR1 MNHEY, CDR2 SVGAGI. This CDR3 contains 15 residues. CDR3 residues: CASSYVVGRGTEAFF. The CDR3 bases are TGTGCCAGCAGTTACGTGGTAGGAAGGGGCACTGAAGCTTTCTTT.

The rearrangement links TRBV12-3 or TRBV12-4 to TRBJ2-5; 8 bases match TRBD1. The CDR3 runs 13 residues. After removal of 6 bases from V and 3 bases from J, the junction contained 3 bases not matched to a gene. CDR3 in amino acids: CASSRTGKETQYF. DNA for the CDR3: TGTGCCAGCAGCCGGACAGGGAAAGAGACCCAGTACTTC.

The chain employs TRBV12-3 or TRBV12-4 and TRBJ2-2; D ambiguous. Trimming removed 7 bases at V and 7 bases at J, with 10 bases between. CDR3 length: 12 residues. The CDR3 here is CASMLKLGELFF. Written as DNA, the CDR3 is TGTGCCAGCATGTTAAAGCTCGGGGAGCTGTTTTTT.

The chain has TRBV14 and TRBJ1-2; D call uncertain. The V and J ends lost 0 bases and 0 bases respectively, with 11 bases between them. Germline CDR1 and CDR2: SGHDN and FVKESK. The CDR3 sequence is 16 residues long. CDR3 sequence (DNA): TGTGCCAGCAGCCAAGATATCCCTATCGCTAACTATGGCTACACCTTC. Its translation: CASSQDIPIANYGYTF.

This rearrangement joins TRBV5-6 to TRBJ1-5; D gene ambiguous. The germline V and J ends were trimmed by 4 bases and 3 bases, with 11 bases remaining between them. Germline assignment: CDR1 SGHDT and CDR2 YYEEEE. The CDR3 totals 14 residues. This CDR3 reads CASSVTLFNQPQHF. CDR3 DNA sequence: TGTGCCAGCAGCGTGACACTTTTCAATCAGCCCCAGCATTTT.

The rearrangement uses TRBV4-1 and TRBJ1-4; no reliable D call. The CDR3 has 15 residues. From germline, CDR1 is MGHRA and CDR2 YSYEKL. With 0 bases removed from V and 3 bases from J, the gap between germline ends came to 8 bases. The CDR3 DNA reads TGCGCCAGCAGCCAAGATTTGCAGGCTAATGAAAAACTGTTTTTT. Its protein is CASSQDLQANEKLFF.

Only a few counts were recorded for this clone. This chain uses TRBV27 with TRBJ1-5, with a weak D call TRBD1 (5 bases). Trimming cost V 6 bases and J 6 bases, with 15 bases left between them. Germline lookup yields CDR1 MNHEY and CDR2 SMNVEV (reference sequence). The CDR3 runs 14 residues. The CDR3 bases are TGTGCCAGCAGCCGAACTCAGGGAGGTCAGCCCCAGCATTTT. It specifies CASSRTQGGQPQHF.

The rearrangement uses TRBV3-1 (or the pseudogene TRBV3-2) and TRBJ1-2; D ambiguous. In germline, CDR1 is LGHDT, CDR2 YNNKEL (reference sequence). Trimming left V 8 bases short and J 0 bases short, with 22 bases between. This CDR3 has 17 amino acids. DNA for the CDR3: TGTGCCAGCTGGGAGAGAGGCCCCGAACAACCTAACTATGGCTACACCTTC. Its protein product is CASWERGPEQPNYGYTF.

Worth noting for this clone: A junction boundary mismatches the germline segment, possibly from a read error. The rearrangement links TRBV10-2 to TRBJ2-3; D unclear. Germline CDR1 and CDR2: WSHSY and SAAADI. The length of the CDR3 is 12 residues. Written as DNA, the CDR3 is TGCGCCAGCATTGGCGGCACTGATACGCAGTATTTT. The encoded protein is CASIGGTDTQYF.

The chain couples TRBV12-3 or TRBV12-4 to TRBJ1-4; possibly TRBD1 for D (5 bases). Deletions cut 5 bases from V and 8 bases from J, with 12 bases between. This CDR3 is built from 13 residues. This CDR3 is CASSPPGLEKLFF. The CDR3 region has the DNA TGTGCCAGCAGTCCCCCAGGGTTGGAAAAACTGTTTTTT.

This CDR3 reads CASRLGGEQYF. In nucleotides, the CDR3 is TGTGCCAGCAGGCTCGGGGGAGAGCAGTACTTC. This chain joins TRBV6-5 and TRBJ2-7; perhaps TRBD2 as D (6 bases). The V end was cut by 6 bases, the J end by 7 bases, with 10 bases between. The CDR3 has 11 residues. Germline loops: CDR1 MNHEY, CDR2 SVGAGI.

This chain connects TRBV19 to TRBJ1-5; tentatively, D is TRBD1 (6 bases). V lost 5 bases and J lost 7, with 15 bases in between. CDR1 is LNHDA, CDR2 SQIVND, per germline (reference sequence). The CDR3 has 14 amino acids. The CDR3 protein is CASSAGGRGQPQHF. The CDR3 nucleotides read TGTGCCAGTAGTGCGGGGGGCCGGGGACAGCCCCAGCATTTT.

The chain is built from TRBV4-2 and TRBJ2-1; 15 bases are shared with TRBD2. Trimming at V came to 0 bases and at J to 9 bases, leaving 6 bases not matched to a gene. The CDR3 extends over 17 amino acids. Germline CDR1 LGHNA, CDR2 YNFKEQ. CDR3 residues: CASSQEGLAGGILEQFF. The DNA for the CDR3 is TGTGCCAGCAGCCAAGAAGGACTAGCGGGGGGGATCCTTGAGCAGTTCTTC.

The chain couples TRBV7-9 to TRBJ1-2; 8 nucleotides align to TRBD1. CDR1 and CDR2 from the germline V gene are SEHNR and FQNEAQ (reference sequence). This CDR3 contains 14 residues. V lost 10 bases and J lost 4; bases outside the gene matches: 11. Written as DNA, the CDR3 is TGTGCCACCCCAACGGACAGGGTAGGCTATGGCTACACCTTC. It encodes CATPTDRVGYGYTF.

This chain connects TRBV30 to TRBJ2-2; 9 positions match TRBD1. Germline trimming cut 1 base from V and 6 bases from J; bases unmatched to any gene: 6. This CDR3 has 15 residues. Germline values: CDR1 GTSNPN, CDR2 SVGIG (reference sequence). The DNA for the CDR3 is TGTGCCTGGAGTGAGGGGGACAGGGTCGCCGGGGAGCTGTTTTTT. This sequence encodes CAWSEGDRVAGELFF.